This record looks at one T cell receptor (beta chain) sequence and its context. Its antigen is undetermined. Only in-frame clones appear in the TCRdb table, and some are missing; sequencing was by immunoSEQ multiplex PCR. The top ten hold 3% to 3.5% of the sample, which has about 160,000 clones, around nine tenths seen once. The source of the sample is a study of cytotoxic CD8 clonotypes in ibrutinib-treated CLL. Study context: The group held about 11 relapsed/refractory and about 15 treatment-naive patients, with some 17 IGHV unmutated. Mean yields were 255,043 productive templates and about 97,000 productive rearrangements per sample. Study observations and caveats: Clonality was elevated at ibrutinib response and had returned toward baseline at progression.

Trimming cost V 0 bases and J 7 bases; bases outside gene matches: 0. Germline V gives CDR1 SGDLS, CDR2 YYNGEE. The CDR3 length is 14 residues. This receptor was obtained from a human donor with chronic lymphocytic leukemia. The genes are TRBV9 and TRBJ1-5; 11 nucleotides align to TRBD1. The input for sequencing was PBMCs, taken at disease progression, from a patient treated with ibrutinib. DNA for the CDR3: TGTGCCAGCAGCGTAGGGACAGGGGGCCAGCCCCAGCATTTT. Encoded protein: CASSVGTGGQPQHF.